These 21 T cell receptor beta chains originate from one sample sequenced in a study of regulatory T cells in long-lasting Graves disease. Time point: newly diagnosed GD, antithyroid drugs for less than 3 months. The authors made the TCR library using RNA they extracted from PBMCs. Both iRepertoire HTBI primers and Arm-PCR of CDR3 regions were used to build the TCR beta libraries. Via MiXCR, TCRdb re-called the multiplex PCR reads, giving one row per CDR3 protein. This repertoire shows just over 600,000 distinct CDR3 sequences, approximately 15% found once; its top ten account for about 18%. The data also belong to a second study, concerning T cells in Graves' hyperthyroidism and ophthalmopathy.

The sequenced sample was peripheral blood mononuclear cells (PBMCs), obtained at new diagnosis, from a patient treated with antithyroid drugs. The receptors were sampled from a woman aged 25 to 39 with Graves disease.

The chain has TRBV7-9 and TRBJ2-1; D could derive from TRBD1 or TRBD2 (6 bases each). The V end lost 8 bases, the J end lost 7 bases, and 21 bases lay between the germline ends. The CDR3 is 15 residues long. Per the germline V gene, CDR1 is SEHNR and CDR2 is FQNEAQ (reference sequence). CDR3 residues: CASLWEGGGGNEQFF. As DNA, the CDR3 is TGTGCCAGCCTCTGGGAAGGCGGAGGGGGAAATGAGCAGTTCTTC.

This clonotype was found many times. The gene calls are TRBV5-1 and TRBJ1-1; 7 bases map to TRBD1. V shed 4 bases, J shed 1 base, and the junction held 4 bases outside the gene matches. The CDR3 runs 14 residues. Germline CDR1 reads SGHRS; CDR2 reads YFSETQ. The DNA for the CDR3 is TGCGCCAGCAGCCAGGGACAGAGGAACACTGAAGCTTTCTTT. Protein: CASSQGQRNTEAFF.

The chain carries TRBV20-1 and TRBJ1-4, with 8 bases lining up with TRBD1. CDR1 and CDR2 from the germline V gene are DFQATT and SNEGSKA (reference sequence). This CDR3 comprises 14 residues. Germline trimming cut 3 bases from V and 10 bases from J; bases unmatched to any gene: 10. CDR3 in amino acids: CSASPNRGYGKLFF. CDR3 DNA sequence: TGCAGTGCTAGTCCCAACAGGGGGTACGGAAAACTGTTTTTT.

In regard to this clonotype: A much larger clone differs from this one at a single base, so this may be a read error. The chain employs TRBV6-2 or TRBV6-3 and TRBJ1-1; 7 positions match TRBD1. Germline assignment: CDR1 MNHEY and CDR2 SVGEGT. This CDR3 has 16 amino acids. J gave up 0 bases and V 2 bases, and 6 bases lay outside the gene matches. DNA for the CDR3: TGTGCCAGCAGTTACGTAGGGGGCGAGATGAACACTGAAGCTTTCTTT. Protein sequence: CASSYVGGEMNTEAFF.

Many counts were recorded for this clonotype. V is TRBV11-2 and J is TRBJ2-1; 13 bases agree with TRBD2. The CDR3 runs 18 residues. V gave up 1 base and J gave up 12 bases; unmatched junction bases: 15. From germline, CDR1 is SGHAT and CDR2 FQNNGV. CDR3 bases: TGTGCCAGCAGCTTAGCCTCCGGGACTAGCGGGACGCTCGGTGGGCAGTTCTTC. It is translated as CASSLASGTSGTLGGQFF.

The chain carries TRBV30 and TRBJ1-1, with D possibly being TRBD1 (6 bases). V was cut by 4 bases and J by 5 bases, with 11 bases left in between. Germline values: CDR1 GTSNPN, CDR2 SVGIG (reference sequence). This CDR3 is built from 12 residues. This CDR3 reads CAWKRQATEAFF. The CDR3 region has the DNA TGTGCCTGGAAAAGACAGGCGACTGAAGCTTTCTTT. The full variable domain, rest sourced from reference TRBV30 and TRBJ1-1, is SQTIHQWPATLVQPVGSPLSLECTVEGTSNPNLYWYRQAAGRGLQLLFYSVGIGQISSEVPQNLSASRPQDRQFILSSKKLLLSDSGFYLCAWKRQATEAFFGQGTRLTVV.

This clonotype was counted at least ten times. Here the CDR3 reads CASQDLRGANTEAFF. The CDR3 DNA follows: TGTGCCAGCCAAGATCTACGTGGGGCGAACACTGAAGCTTTCTTT. The chain employs TRBV19 and TRBJ1-1; weak D call: TRBD1 (5 bases). The CDR3 contains 15 residues. CDR1 LNHDA and CDR2 SQIVND come from the germline V gene (reference sequence). The ends were cut back, 9 bases at V and 1 base at J, with 18 bases in the middle.

In its sample, this clonotype was seen a few times. This chain joins TRBV7-2 and TRBJ1-4; 7 bases align to TRBD1. The junction had 10 bases not matched to a gene; V was cut back by 1 base and J by 8 bases. The CDR3 has 16 residues. Germline values: CDR1 SGHTA, CDR2 FQGNSA. CDR3 amino acids: CASSLGPPGTAEKLFF. In nucleotides, the CDR3 is TGTGCCAGCAGCTTAGGGCCACCCGGGACAGCCGAAAAACTGTTTTTT. The variable domain in full, completed from reference TRBV7-2 and TRBJ1-4, reads GAGVSQSPSNKVTEKGKDVELRCDPISGHTALYWYRQSLGQGLEFLIYFQGNSAPDKSGLPSDRFSAERTGGSVSTLTIQRTQQEDSAVYLCASSLGPPGTAEKLFFGSGTQLSVL.

This clonotype was seen just once. A much larger clone differs from this one at a single base, so this may be a read error. The rearrangement uses TRBV28 and TRBJ2-1; the D is unclear. V was cut by 2 bases and J by 10 bases, with 15 bases left in between. The CDR3 length is 14 residues. The germline CDR1 and CDR2 sequences are MDHEN and SYDVKM. CDR3 nucleotide sequence: TGTGCCAGCAGTTTAATCAACAGACCCTACGAGCAGTTCTTC. The encoded protein is CASSLINRPYEQFF.

This clonotype was recorded many times. The chain couples TRBV28 to TRBJ1-6; a weak D match, TRBD1 (5 bases). This CDR3 spans 15 amino acids. V shed 6 bases and J shed 7 bases, with 16 bases lying between them. Germline V gene sequence: CDR1 MDHEN, CDR2 SYDVKM. The CDR3 region is CASRSTDEKNSPLHF. CDR3 nucleotide sequence: TGTGCCAGCAGATCGACAGACGAGAAAAATTCACCCCTCCACTTT.

Worth noting for this clonotype: A read error may account for a junction end that differs from germline. The chain is built from TRBV28 and TRBJ2-5, with a possible D match to TRBD2 (5 bases). The length of the CDR3 is 15 residues. Germline-derived CDR1 and CDR2 are MDHEN and SYDVKM. CDR3 protein: CASSFRAPLNNERFF. For the CDR3, the DNA is TGTGCCAGCAGTTTTCGGGCGCCACTGAACAATGAGCGGTTCTTC.

In this sample, this clonotype turned up many times. This sequence joins TRBV7-2 and TRBJ1-1, with a tentative D call TRBD1 (5 bases). Germline values: CDR1 SGHTA, CDR2 FQGNSA. The CDR3 totals 15 residues. V shed 3 bases and J shed 1 base, with 12 bases lying between them. For the CDR3, the DNA is TGTGCCAGCAGCTTGGGGCAAGGGTGGAACACTGAAGCTTTCTTT. Protein product: CASSLGQGWNTEAFF.

This clonotype was seen many times. The gene calls are TRBV19 and TRBJ2-2; D is perhaps TRBD1 (6 bases). V was pared by 11 bases and J by 4 bases, with 17 bases between. The CDR3 covers 14 residues. In germline, CDR1 is LNHDA, CDR2 SQIVND (reference sequence). The CDR3 DNA follows: TGTGCCTCTAATGACAGGCCTCGCACCGGGGAGCTGTTTTTT. This gives the protein CASNDRPRTGELFF.

In its sample, this clonotype was seen a few times. The gene calls are TRBV18 and TRBJ2-3; TRBD2 aligns across 11 bases. The J segment lost 7 bases and the V segment lost 8 bases, leaving 11 bases of the junction unmatched. Germline V gives CDR1 KGHSH, CDR2 LQKENI. This CDR3 comprises 15 residues. CDR3 sequence (DNA): TGTGCCAGCCCTCCGACTAGCGGGACTGTTTATACGCAGTATTTT. It specifies CASPPTSGTVYTQYF.

This clonotype was seen only a few times. The chain has TRBV18 and TRBJ1-5; D perhaps matches TRBD1 (6 bases). Trimming took 6 bases from V and 0 from J, leaving 15 bases between them. This CDR3 spans 16 amino acids. CDR1 is KGHSH, CDR2 LQKENI, per germline. The DNA for the CDR3 is TGTGCCAGCTCCCCGGGGACACCTTATAGCAATCAGCCCCAGCATTTT. Its protein is CASSPGTPYSNQPQHF.

This clonotype was observed many times. The rearrangement joins TRBV7-9 to TRBJ2-1; TRBD2 is a possible D gene (5 bases). V was clipped by 2 bases and J by 7 bases, with 15 bases between them. The CDR3 is made up of 15 amino acids. Looked up from germline, CDR1 is SEHNR and CDR2 is FQNEAQ (reference sequence). In nucleotides, the CDR3 is TGTGCCAGCAGCTTAACGCTGGAGGCCTTGAATGAGCAGTTCTTC. This translates into CASSLTLEALNEQFF. Filled out from reference TRBV7-9 and TRBJ2-1, the complete variable domain reads DTGVSQNPRHKITKRGQNVTFRCDPISEHNRLYWYRQTLGQGPEFLTYFQNEAQLEKSRLLSDRFSAERPKGSFSTLEIQRTEQGDSAMYLCASSLTLEALNEQFFGPGTRLTVL.

Points on this clonotype: An end of the junction does not agree with germline; a read error may underlie this. The chain employs TRBV19 and TRBJ1-2; 9 bases fit TRBD1. The CDR3 is made up of 12 amino acids. CDR1 is LNHDA, CDR2 SQIVND, per germline (reference sequence). In DNA, the CDR3 is TGTGCCAGTGGGGACAGGGCGAATGGCTGCACCTTC. Translated, it gives CASGDRANGCTF.

This clonotype was observed a few times. The rearrangement links TRBV7-9 to TRBJ2-1, with D unresolved. The ends were cut back, 1 base at V and 4 bases at J, with 17 bases in the middle. In germline, CDR1 is SEHNR, CDR2 FQNEAQ (reference sequence). This CDR3 is 17 amino acids long. Here the CDR3 DNA reads TGTGCCAGCAGCTTAGGGCCTGGGAAAGAGCGTTACAATGAGCAGTTCTTC. Translated, it gives CASSLGPGKERYNEQFF.

A remark on this clonotype: A much larger clone lies one base from this, so it may be a read error. V usage is TRBV28 and J usage is TRBJ2-1, with TRBD2 identical over 11 bases. This CDR3 contains 14 residues. Trimming at V came to 5 bases and at J to 11 bases, leaving 8 bases not matched to a gene. Germline CDR1 MDHEN, CDR2 SYDVKM. CDR3 DNA: TGTGCCAGCAGTAGACTAGCGGGACGGTCTCAGCAGTTCTTC. Protein: CASSRLAGRSQQFF.

This sequence joins TRBV19 and TRBJ1-2; D perhaps matches TRBD1 (5 bases). Per germline, CDR1 LNHDA and CDR2 SQIVND (reference sequence). V lost 8 bases and J lost 6, with 22 bases in between. The CDR3 contains 15 residues. The CDR3 DNA reads TGTGCCAGTGGGGGAGACAGAAGTTTTTTTGATGGCTACACCTTC. Translation gives CASGGDRSFFDGYTF. The variable domain in full, with the rest retrieved from reference TRBV19 and TRBJ1-2, is DGGITQSPKYLFRKEGQNVTLSCEQNLNHDAMYWYRQDPGQGLRLIYYSQIVNDFQKGDIAEGYSVSREKKESFPLTVTSAQKNPTAFYLCASGGDRSFFDGYTFGSGTRLTVV.

The J gene is TRBJ2-1, the V gene TRBV20-1; D is tentatively TRBD1 or TRBD2 (5 bases each). V lost 6 bases to trimming and J lost 6 bases, with 15 bases between them. This CDR3 spans 13 amino acids. Germline lookup yields CDR1 DFQATT and CDR2 SNEGSKA (reference sequence). The CDR3 coding sequence is TGCAGTGCCGGGGCTGAGCAAGGCAATGAGCAGTTCTTC. This encodes CSAGAEQGNEQFF.